The source of this TCR beta chain is a study of T cell changes during pregnancy in multiple sclerosis. Generated by immunoSEQ multiplex PCR, the TCRdb table keeps only in-frame clones and is missing some. Found here are about 35,000 clones, over 85% of them singletons; the top ten hold 0.75% to 0.9%. Germline values: CDR1 MNHEY, CDR2 SVGAGI. Trimming stripped 4 bases from V and 11 bases from J, with 14 bases between. The CDR3 has 12 residues. V gene TRBV6-5 combines with J gene TRBJ1-2, with D tentatively TRBD1 (5 bases). The sample consisted of CD4+ T cells from peripheral blood mononuclear cells, taken after pregnancy. The origin of this receptor is a female donor in good health, enrolled as a control in a pregnancy study. CDR3 DNA sequence: TGTGCCAGCAGTTCATCAGGGCCAACTTACACCTTC. It translates to CASSSSGPTYTF.